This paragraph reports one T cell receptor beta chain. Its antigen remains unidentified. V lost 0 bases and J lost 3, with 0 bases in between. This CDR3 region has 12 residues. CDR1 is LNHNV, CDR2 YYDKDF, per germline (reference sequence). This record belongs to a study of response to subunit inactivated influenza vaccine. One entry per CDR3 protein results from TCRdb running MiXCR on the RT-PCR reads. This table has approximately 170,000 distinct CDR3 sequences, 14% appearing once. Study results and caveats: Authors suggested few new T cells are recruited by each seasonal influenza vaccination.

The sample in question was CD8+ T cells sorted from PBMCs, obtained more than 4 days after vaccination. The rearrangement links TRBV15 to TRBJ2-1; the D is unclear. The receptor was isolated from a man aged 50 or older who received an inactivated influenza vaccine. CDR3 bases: TGTGCCACCAGCAGAGACTACAATGAGCAGTTCTTC. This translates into CATSRDYNEQFF.